The 14 T cell receptor beta chains given below trace back to one sample, sequenced in a study of T cell responses to AZD1222 COVID-19 vaccine. Measured with immunoSEQ multiplex PCR; TCRdb has only the in-frame clones, and not every one. The repertoire has tens of thousands of clones, about four fifths of them found once; the top ten carry roughly 6%. The specimen was peripheral blood, collected 28 days after the second AZD1222 dose. The receptor set was obtained from an adult who received the AZD1222 COVID-19 vaccine.

The V call is TRBV5-4, the J call TRBJ1-2, with no clear D. The germline CDR1 and CDR2 sequences are SGHNT and YYREEE (reference sequence). The CDR3 is 11 amino acids. V was clipped by 3 bases and J by 7 bases, with 7 bases between them. The CDR3 protein is CASSSFGGYTF. The CDR3 nucleotides are TGTGCCAGCAGCTCCTTTGGTGGCTACACCTTC.

This sequence joins TRBV5-1 and TRBJ2-2; tentatively, D is TRBD1 (5 bases). V was pared by 0 bases and J by 1 base, with 10 bases between. Germline V CDR1 and CDR2: SGHRS, YFSETQ. The CDR3 extends over 16 amino acids. In DNA form, the CDR3 reads TGCGCCAGCAGCTTGGCCGTTCAGGGGAACACCGGGGAGCTGTTTTTT. Translating it yields CASSLAVQGNTGELFF.

The chain joins TRBV4-2 to TRBJ1-2; 8 bases align to TRBD1. Germline-derived CDR1 and CDR2 are LGHNA and YNFKEQ. CDR3 length: 15 amino acids. The V gene end was trimmed by 2 bases and the J gene end by 5 bases; junction bases not matched to a gene: 7. CDR3 amino acids: CASSQSAGGLYGYTF. CDR3 nucleotides: TGTGCCAGCAGCCAATCGGCAGGGGGCCTTTATGGCTACACCTTC.

This CDR3 reads CAWRRDPNRNNSPLHF. The CDR3 DNA follows: TGTGCCTGGAGAAGAGACCCTAATCGAAATAATTCACCCCTCCACTTT. The gene calls are TRBV30 and TRBJ1-6; no clear D. CDR3 length equals 16 residues. Germline V gives CDR1 GTSNPN, CDR2 SVGIG (reference sequence). V dropped 3 bases and J dropped 5 bases, with 17 bases sitting between them.

V usage is TRBV5-5 and J usage is TRBJ1-3; perhaps TRBD1 as D (5 bases). Trimming took off 8 bases at V and 0 bases at J, with 21 bases between the two ends. The germline gives CDR1 SGHKS, CDR2 YYEKEE (reference sequence). This CDR3 has 17 residues. The CDR3, as DNA: TGTGCCAGTCAACAGAATCCCGGGACCTCCTCTGGAAACACCATATATTTT. Translating it yields CASQQNPGTSSGNTIYF.

The chain employs TRBV9 and TRBJ2-2; TRBD1 is a possible D gene (6 bases). Germline CDR1 and CDR2: SGDLS and YYNGEE. Trimming removed 3 bases at V and 6 bases at J, with 30 bases between. The CDR3 runs to 20 residues. Written as DNA, the CDR3 is TGTGCCAGCAGCGAACCTAACCCTCGCACAGGGCATGAGAGGGCCGGGGAGCTGTTTTTT. This encodes CASSEPNPRTGHERAGELFF.

The chain couples TRBV6-6 to TRBJ1-2; D is possibly TRBD1 (5 bases). The CDR3 covers 14 residues. Germline CDR1 MNHNY, CDR2 SVGAGI (reference sequence). V lost 4 bases and J 2 bases, leaving 11 bases between the germline ends. The CDR3, as DNA: TGTGCCAGCAGTTCCCCAGACAGAAACTATGGCTACACCTTC. Translating it yields CASSSPDRNYGYTF.

This chain uses TRBV4-1 with TRBJ2-2; no reliable D call. Germline CDR1 MGHRA, CDR2 YSYEKL. Trimming removed 4 bases at V and 0 bases at J, with 9 bases between. This CDR3 is 15 amino acids long. CDR3 loop: CASSPTPPNTGELFF. The CDR3 DNA is TGCGCCAGCAGCCCGACCCCGCCGAACACCGGGGAGCTGTTTTTT.

The chain employs TRBV29-1 and TRBJ2-1, with D perhaps being TRBD1 or TRBD2 (6 bases each). The germline V gene has CDR1 SQVTM and CDR2 ANQGSEA. This CDR3 contains 12 residues. Trimming shortened V by 2 bases and J by 7 bases, and 9 bases separated the two germline ends. CDR3: CSVERGRNEQFF. CDR3 bases: TGCAGCGTTGAAAGGGGGAGGAATGAGCAGTTCTTC.

V is TRBV19 and J is TRBJ1-2; no firm D call. The germline V gene has CDR1 LNHDA and CDR2 SQIVND (reference sequence). The CDR3 loop spans 13 amino acids. The CDR3 is CASFERANYGYTF. DNA of the CDR3: TGTGCAAGCTTCGAGCGGGCTAACTATGGCTACACCTTC.

This sequence joins TRBV5-1 and TRBJ2-3, with 7 bases fitting TRBD1. The CDR3 has 17 residues. CDR1 SGHRS and CDR2 YFSETQ come from the germline V gene. After removal of 1 base from V and 1 base from J, the junction contained 9 bases not matched to a gene. CDR3: CASSLRGEGGRTDTQYF. In DNA, the CDR3 is TGCGCCAGCAGCTTGAGGGGCGAAGGGGGCCGCACAGATACGCAGTATTTT.

The V and J genes are TRBV30 and TRBJ2-1, with D possibly being TRBD1 or TRBD2 (6 bases each). Germline V lookup: CDR1 GTSNPN, CDR2 SVGIG (reference sequence). V lost 7 bases to trimming and J lost 8 bases, with 21 bases between them. The CDR3 is 14 residues long. CDR3 sequence reads: CASYRGRQSYEQFF. The CDR3 DNA is TGTGCCTCATACCGGGGGCGGCAGAGCTATGAGCAGTTCTTC.

This clone is medium-sized by share. This rearrangement joins TRBV19 to TRBJ1-1, with D perhaps TRBD1 (5 bases). Trimming removed 3 bases from V and 0 bases from J, with 11 bases in between. CDR1 LNHDA and CDR2 SQIVND come from the germline V gene (reference sequence). This CDR3 is built from 15 residues. Here the CDR3 DNA reads TGTGCCAGTAGTATTTTGGGGGACCTGAACACTGAAGCTTTCTTT. Translation gives CASSILGDLNTEAFF.

The chain recombines TRBV19 with TRBJ2-3, with D possibly TRBD2 on 6 matching bases. The germline V and J ends were trimmed by 5 bases and 1 base, with 13 bases remaining between them. The CDR3 runs to 15 residues. Germline lookup yields CDR1 LNHDA and CDR2 SQIVND (reference sequence). In nucleotides, the CDR3 is TGTGCCAGTAGTCTATGGCGGGGAGGCACAGATACGCAGTATTTT. As protein: CASSLWRGGTDTQYF.